This record looks at one TCR beta chain sequence and its context. This entry belongs to a study of shared clonotypes between healthy human individuals. Study summary: CD4 naive and memory got three plates each, CD8 naive two, CD8 memory one.

Assay: immunoSEQ multiplex PCR; the TCRdb copy retains only in-frame clones and omits some. The sample lists around 2.1 million clones; approximately 96% were seen once. Germline-derived CDR1 and CDR2 are MNHEY and SMNVEV (reference sequence). There are 14 residues in the CDR3. Trimming left V 2 bases short and J 6 bases short, with 12 bases between. Material: naive CD4+ T cells sorted from blood. Subset reported: CD45RA+ positively selected. V gene TRBV27 combines with J gene TRBJ2-3; D is perhaps TRBD2 (5 bases). The sequence was collected from a man aged 18 to 29 in good health. For the CDR3, the DNA is TGTGCCAGCAGTTTAATGGCGGGCGGTGATACGCAGTATTTT. It is translated as CASSLMAGGDTQYF.